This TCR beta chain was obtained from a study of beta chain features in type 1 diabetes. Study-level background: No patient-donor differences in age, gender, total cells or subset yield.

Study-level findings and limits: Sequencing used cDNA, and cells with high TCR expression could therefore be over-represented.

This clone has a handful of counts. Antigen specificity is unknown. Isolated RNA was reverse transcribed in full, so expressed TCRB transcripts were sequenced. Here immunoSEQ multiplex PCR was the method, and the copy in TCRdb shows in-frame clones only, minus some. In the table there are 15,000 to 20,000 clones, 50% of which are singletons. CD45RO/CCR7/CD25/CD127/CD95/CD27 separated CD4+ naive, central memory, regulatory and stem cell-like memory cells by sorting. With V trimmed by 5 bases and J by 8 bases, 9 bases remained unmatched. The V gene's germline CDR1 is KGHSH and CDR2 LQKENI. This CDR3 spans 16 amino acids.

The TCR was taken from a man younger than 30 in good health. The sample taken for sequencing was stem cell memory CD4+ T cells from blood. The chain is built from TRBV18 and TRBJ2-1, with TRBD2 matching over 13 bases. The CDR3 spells CASSSRRTSGSDEQFF. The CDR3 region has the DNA TGTGCCAGCTCATCACGTCGGACTAGCGGGAGTGATGAGCAGTTCTTC.